The 19 T cell receptor beta chains in this list originate from one sample, sequenced in a study of blood T cell repertoires in COVID-19. Using immunoSEQ multiplex PCR, the repertoire was profiled, and TCRdb retains in-frame clones only, with some absent. In the table there are 100,000 or so clones, 75% to 95% of which are singletons. The sequenced sample was peripheral blood. The receptors here all came from a man in his late teens or twenties with acute or convalescent COVID-19.

V usage is TRBV21-1 and J usage is TRBJ1-2. TRBV21-1 is labeled a pseudogene. CDR3 length: 15 amino acids. CDR3 nucleotide sequence: TGTGCCAGCAGCAAAGCGGGAGGGGGATACTATGGCTACACCTTC. This gives the protein CASSKAGGGYYGYTF.

The V gene is TRBV6-5, the J gene TRBJ1-5; D may be TRBD1 (6 bases). V lost 8 bases to trimming and J lost 0 bases, with 14 bases between them. From germline, CDR1 is MNHEY and CDR2 SVGAGI. The CDR3 length is 15 residues. The CDR3 DNA reads TGTGCCAGCGGAGGGGGGGGATATAGCAATCAGCCCCAGCATTTT. It codes for CASGGGGYSNQPQHF.

The V gene is TRBV2, the J gene TRBJ2-1, with 9 bases lining up with TRBD2. Trimming removed 5 bases from V and 2 bases from J; junction bases left unmatched: 4. Germline CDR1 reads SNHLY; CDR2 reads FYNNEI. The CDR3 extends over 15 amino acids. CDR3 bases: TGTGCCAGCAGTAAGACTAGCGGAGCCTACAATGAGCAGTTCTTC. Residues: CASSKTSGAYNEQFF.

This chain joins TRBV27 and TRBJ1-5; 8 positions agree with TRBD1. This CDR3 has 15 residues. CDR1 MNHEY and CDR2 SMNVEV come from the germline V gene (reference sequence). V dropped 7 bases and J dropped 1; count of bases not matched to a gene: 6. In DNA form, the CDR3 reads TGTGCCAGCACTATAACAGGGGGAAGCAATCAGCCCCAGCATTTT. It specifies CASTITGGSNQPQHF.

The chain combines TRBV6-5 with TRBJ1-2, with a tentative D call TRBD1 (5 bases). Germline V lookup: CDR1 MNHEY, CDR2 SVGAGI. V dropped 2 bases and J dropped 2 bases, with 6 bases sitting between them. This CDR3 comprises 13 residues. As DNA, the CDR3 is TGTGCCAGCAGTTACGGGGGGAACTATGGCTACACCTTC. As protein: CASSYGGNYGYTF.

V usage is TRBV27 and J usage is TRBJ1-1, with D unresolved. The V and J ends lost 5 bases and 3 bases respectively, with 22 bases between them. Germline lookup yields CDR1 MNHEY and CDR2 SMNVEV (reference sequence). The CDR3 sequence is 17 residues long. CDR3 region: CASSPPARVGVYTEAFF. The CDR3 DNA reads as TGTGCCAGCAGTCCCCCGGCGCGGGTCGGTGTGTACACTGAAGCTTTCTTT.

Notes on this clone: The same CDR3 is also encoded by other DNA sequences in this sample. The V and J genes are TRBV6-1 and TRBJ2-7, with 7 bases identical to TRBD1. Germline V CDR1 and CDR2: MNHNS, SASEGT. This CDR3 contains 15 residues. J gave up 4 bases and V 1 base, and 7 bases lay outside the gene matches. CDR3 DNA: TGTGCCAGCAGTGAAGACCGGGACAGCAGGTACGAGCAGTACTTC. Protein sequence: CASSEDRDSRYEQYF.

The chain couples TRBV24-1 to TRBJ1-3; possibly TRBD1 for D (6 bases). The CDR3 sequence is 18 residues long. Germline assignment: CDR1 KGHDR and CDR2 SFDVKD. The ends were cut back, 1 base at V and 0 bases at J, with 15 bases in the middle. DNA for the CDR3: TGTGCCACCAGTGATTTCGGGACACAAGATTACTCTGGAAACACCATATATTTT. Translated: CATSDFGTQDYSGNTIYF.

The gene calls are TRBV11-2 and TRBJ2-7, with TRBD2 matching 9 bases. The germline gives CDR1 SGHAT, CDR2 FQNNGV. V gave up 5 bases and J gave up 7 bases; unmatched junction bases: 18. The CDR3 is 17 amino acids. The CDR3 DNA reads as TGTGCCAGCAGCCCATCTAGGGGTCTAGCGGGATCGGTAGAGCAGTACTTC. This encodes CASSPSRGLAGSVEQYF.

The rearrangement joins TRBV27 to TRBJ2-7; 8 bases match TRBD1. The CDR3 totals 15 residues. CDR1 and CDR2 from the germline V gene are MNHEY and SMNVEV (reference sequence). V gave up 4 bases and J gave up 3 bases; unmatched junction bases: 8. The chain's CDR3 is CASSSGQGGFYEQYF. The DNA of the CDR3 is TGTGCCAGCAGTTCCGGACAGGGAGGCTTCTACGAGCAGTACTTC.

The V gene is TRBV14, the J gene TRBJ1-1; D might be TRBD1 (6 bases). This CDR3 is built from 17 residues. Trimming shortened V by 1 base and J by 1 base, and 16 bases separated the two germline ends. From germline, CDR1 is SGHDN and CDR2 FVKESK. CDR3 nucleotide sequence: TGTGCCAGCAGCCAAGTAGGATCAGGGGCTCGGAACACTGAAGCTTTCTTT. Translated, it gives CASSQVGSGARNTEAFF.

V gene TRBV5-1 combines with J gene TRBJ1-2; TRBD1 aligns across 7 bases. CDR1 and CDR2 (germline): SGHRS, YFSETQ. Trimming at V came to 0 bases and at J to 4 bases, leaving 6 bases not matched to a gene. CDR3 length: 15 amino acids. The DNA of the CDR3 is TGCGCCAGCAGCTTGGCTAGGGGGCCCAGCTATGGCTACACCTTC. Translated: CASSLARGPSYGYTF.

The rearrangement uses TRBV7-2 and TRBJ2-3; TRBD2 might be the D (6 bases). The CDR3 runs to 19 residues. Per the germline V gene, CDR1 is SGHTA and CDR2 is FQGNSA. V lost 3 bases and J 2 bases, leaving 24 bases between the germline ends. CDR3 nucleotides: TGTGCCAGCAGCTTGAGGCGATTTACTAGCCTGACTGACACAGATACGCAGTATTTT. Its translation: CASSLRRFTSLTDTDTQYF.

This clone appeared a few times. This chain links TRBV19 with TRBJ1-5; D is undetermined. CDR3 length: 12 amino acids. The germline V gene encodes CDR1 LNHDA and CDR2 SQIVND (reference sequence). Trimming took off 3 bases at V and 13 bases at J, with 13 bases between the two ends. CDR3 DNA: TGTGCCAGTAGTATGCTTAGCTTACCGCAGCATTTT. Amino acids: CASSMLSLPQHF.

The chain joins TRBV7-8 to TRBJ2-2, with D possibly matching TRBD1 (5 bases). Trimming removed 8 bases at V and 0 bases at J, with 10 bases between. Germline-derived CDR1 and CDR2 are SGHVS and FQNEAQ. This CDR3 spans 14 amino acids. The CDR3 sequence is CASRSGTNTGELFF. CDR3 nucleotides: TGTGCCAGCCGCTCAGGGACGAACACCGGGGAGCTGTTTTTT. Full variable domain (rest looked up from reference TRBV7-8 and TRBJ2-2): GAGVSQSPRYKVAKRGQDVALRCDPISGHVSLFWYQQALGQGPEFLTYFQNEAQLDKSGLPSDRFFAERPEGSVSTLKIQRTQQEDSAVYLCASRSGTNTGELFFGEGSRLTVL.

The chain employs TRBV6-5 and TRBJ2-7; maybe TRBD1 (6 bases). The CDR3 is 14 residues long. The germline gives CDR1 MNHEY, CDR2 SVGAGI. V was pared by 2 bases and J by 6 bases, with 14 bases between. CDR3 loop: CASSYERGYSEQYF. Here the CDR3 DNA reads TGTGCCAGCAGTTACGAGAGGGGGTACTCCGAGCAGTACTTC.

This clone was observed a handful of times. The V and J genes are TRBV6-5 and TRBJ1-2; 9 bases line up with TRBD1. This CDR3 region has 14 residues. V trimming: 6 bases; J trimming: 8 bases; junction bases outside the gene matches: 10. Germline CDR1 and CDR2: MNHEY and SVGAGI. CDR3 DNA: TGTGCCAGCAGACTTCAATGGGACAGGGACGGCTACACCTTC. Translation: CASRLQWDRDGYTF.

The V and J genes are TRBV24-1 and TRBJ2-1; 7 bases align to TRBD2. Trimming cost V 1 base and J 5 bases; bases outside gene matches: 7. Germline V gene lookup returns CDR1 KGHDR and CDR2 SFDVKD. There are 16 residues in the CDR3. The CDR3 coding sequence is TGTGCCACCAGTGATTTAAAGCTAGCGGTTGACAATGAGCAGTTCTTC. Residues: CATSDLKLAVDNEQFF.

This sequence joins TRBV18 and TRBJ1-1; 7 bases are a match to TRBD1. Looked up from germline, CDR1 is KGHSH and CDR2 is LQKENI. Trimming cost V 8 bases and J 3 bases; bases outside gene matches: 12. The CDR3 consists of 15 residues. DNA of the CDR3: TGTGCCAGCACTTCCCCTAAGACAGGGTACACTGAAGCTTTCTTT. Protein product: CASTSPKTGYTEAFF.